These 19 T cell receptor beta chains originate from one sample sequenced in a study of Tregs in tolerant kidney transplant recipients. Their specific antigens are unknown. Assay: immunoSEQ multiplex PCR; the TCRdb copy retains only in-frame clones and omits some. The table records approximately 20,000 clones, about two thirds of them present only once. The sequencing input was Tregs from blood cultured with allogeneic cells. These receptors were taken from a human donor in good health.

The V gene is TRBV9, the J gene TRBJ2-1; tentative D call: TRBD1 (6 bases). Trimming shortened V by 0 bases and J by 2 bases, and 9 bases separated the two germline ends. Looked up from germline, CDR1 is SGDLS and CDR2 is YYNGEE. The CDR3 spans 15 residues. The DNA of the CDR3 is TGTGCCAGCAGCGTAGAAACAGGGCCCTACAATGAGCAGTTCTTC. It encodes CASSVETGPYNEQFF.

This clone has a single count. This chain links TRBV5-4 with TRBJ1-6; D remains ambiguous. The CDR3 is 15 residues long. Between the trimmed V and J ends, which lost 0 bases and 3 bases, there was a span of 7 bases. CDR1 SGHNT and CDR2 YYREEE come from the germline V gene (reference sequence). CDR3 amino acids: CASSLDRDYNSPLHF. CDR3 bases: TGTGCCAGCAGCTTGGATAGGGACTATAATTCACCCCTCCACTTT.

The chain has TRBV5-8 and TRBJ2-2; D is unresolved. The germline V gene has CDR1 SGHTS and CDR2 YDEGEE. V was clipped by 1 base and J by 7 bases, with 11 bases between them. CDR3 length: 14 residues. CDR3 DNA: TGTGCCAGCAGCTTGAGCTTTGGAGTCGGGGAGCTGTTTTTT. Amino acid sequence: CASSLSFGVGELFF.

The chain uses TRBV6-6 and TRBJ1-5, with D possibly being TRBD1 (5 bases). The CDR3 length is 15 residues. V lost 5 bases to trimming and J lost 5 bases, with 16 bases between them. Germline assignment: CDR1 MNHNY and CDR2 SVGAGI (reference sequence). The CDR3 DNA reads TGTGCCAGCAGTACCCGGGGGATAACGGATCAGCCCCAGCATTTT. It is translated as CASSTRGITDQPQHF.

In its sample, this clone was seen once. This chain connects TRBV2 to TRBJ1-2; no reliable D call. CDR1 SNHLY and CDR2 FYNNEI come from the germline V gene. V lost 6 bases to trimming and J lost 0 bases, with 11 bases between them. The CDR3 is 14 amino acids. DNA of the CDR3: TGTGCCAGCAGCACCACTTACCCTAACTATGGCTACACCTTC. It encodes CASSTTYPNYGYTF.

The CDR3 DNA is TGCGCCAGCAGCTTGGGGTCCGGGACACCGAACACCGGGGAGCTGTTTTTT. Translated: CASSLGSGTPNTGELFF. The J gene is TRBJ2-2, the V gene TRBV5-1; a possible D gene is TRBD1 (6 bases). The CDR3 has 17 amino acids. CDR1 is SGHRS and CDR2 is YFSETQ in the germline V gene. Between the trimmed V and J ends, which lost 0 bases and 0 bases, there was a span of 12 bases.

This clone has more than one count but fewer than ten. V and J are TRBV5-1 and TRBJ2-2; no reliable D call. The V end was cut by 4 bases, the J end by 7 bases, with 14 bases between. There are 14 residues in the CDR3. CDR1 and CDR2 from the germline V gene are SGHRS and YFSETQ. CDR3 sequence reads: CASSRRTTNGELFF. The CDR3 DNA sequence: TGCGCCAGCAGCCGCCGGACCACAAACGGGGAGCTGTTTTTT.

The chain couples TRBV4-1 to TRBJ2-3; 10 bases map to TRBD1. This CDR3 contains 18 residues. Germline V CDR1 and CDR2: MGHRA, YSYEKL. Losses at the gene ends were 3 bases for V and 2 bases for J; bases not matched to a gene: 11. The CDR3, as DNA: TGCGCCAGCAGCCAGGGGACAGGGGTTTGGGGGGCCACAGATACGCAGTATTTT. Its protein is CASSQGTGVWGATDTQYF.

As concerns this clone: The same CDR3 can be traced to other DNA sequences in this sample. V gene TRBV5-1 combines with J gene TRBJ1-2; no definite D call. The CDR3 loop spans 15 amino acids. Germline CDR1 reads SGHRS; CDR2 reads YFSETQ. V shed 4 bases and J shed 2 bases, with 15 bases lying between them. The CDR3 here is CASSTTGVSNYGYTF. The CDR3 DNA reads as TGCGCCAGCAGCACAACGGGCGTTTCAAACTATGGCTACACCTTC.

This chain links TRBV11-2 with TRBJ2-3; D not resolved. Germline CDR1 SGHAT, CDR2 FQNNGV. The CDR3 has 13 amino acids. Trimming took off 5 bases at V and 8 bases at J, with 14 bases between the two ends. The CDR3 here is CASSPKASVTQYF. The CDR3 DNA sequence: TGTGCCAGCAGCCCGAAGGCGAGTGTTACGCAGTATTTT.

This clone has only a few counts. This chain joins TRBV30 and TRBJ1-1; 9 bases align to TRBD1. This CDR3 contains 14 residues. Unmatched junction bases numbered 7, after V lost 5 bases and J lost 3 bases. Per germline, CDR1 GTSNPN and CDR2 SVGIG (reference sequence). DNA of the CDR3: TGTGCCTGGGGCTGGACAGGGGCGGACACTGAAGCTTTCTTT. Translation gives CAWGWTGADTEAFF.

This clone appeared a few times. This chain joins TRBV5-5 and TRBJ1-1; D gene uncertain. The germline V gene has CDR1 SGHKS and CDR2 YYEKEE (reference sequence). Trimming shortened V by 1 base and J by 1 base, and 8 bases separated the two germline ends. The CDR3 is made up of 14 amino acids. The DNA of the CDR3 is TGTGCCAGCAGCTTGTACCCTACGAACACTGAAGCTTTCTTT. This translates into CASSLYPTNTEAFF.

This clone was counted only a few times. The V call is TRBV7-6, the J call TRBJ2-2; possibly TRBD2 for D (6 bases). Trimming removed 5 bases at V and 0 bases at J, with 13 bases between. Germline-derived CDR1 and CDR2 are SGHVS and FNYEAQ. This CDR3 spans 16 amino acids. CDR3 loop: CASSRPGLTNTGELFF. In nucleotides, the CDR3 is TGTGCCAGCAGCAGACCGGGACTGACGAACACCGGGGAGCTGTTTTTT.

V gene TRBV19 combines with J gene TRBJ1-1; D gene ambiguous. This CDR3 has 15 amino acids. The germline V gene encodes CDR1 LNHDA and CDR2 SQIVND (reference sequence). Trimming stripped 3 bases from V and 0 bases from J, with 11 bases between. The CDR3 here is CASSMFPRMNTEAFF. For the CDR3, the DNA is TGTGCCAGTAGTATGTTTCCCAGAATGAACACTGAAGCTTTCTTT.

The table lists this clone with a few counts. The chain has TRBV5-1 and TRBJ2-1; no definite D call. CDR3 length equals 15 residues. The V and J ends lost 0 bases and 0 bases respectively, with 7 bases between them. Germline assignment: CDR1 SGHRS and CDR2 YFSETQ. The CDR3 sequence: CASSLAGNSYNEQFF. The CDR3 coding sequence is TGCGCCAGCAGCTTGGCAGGTAACTCCTACAATGAGCAGTTCTTC.

The chain uses TRBV2 and TRBJ2-3, with 11 nucleotides matching TRBD2. The junction had 7 bases not matched to a gene; V was cut back by 5 bases and J by 3 bases. The CDR3 is 16 residues long. Looked up from germline, CDR1 is SNHLY and CDR2 is FYNNEI. CDR3 region: CASSLLAGVLTDTQYF. The CDR3 nucleotides are TGTGCCAGCAGTCTACTAGCGGGGGTTTTGACAGATACGCAGTATTTT.

The CDR3 coding sequence is TGTGCCAGCTCTCCAATGGGGGAGCCCTACGAGCAGTACTTC. Its translation: CASSPMGEPYEQYF. This chain connects TRBV18 to TRBJ2-7; D is tentatively TRBD1 or TRBD2 (5 bases each). CDR1 is KGHSH, CDR2 LQKENI, per germline. Trimming removed 6 bases from V and 2 bases from J, with 14 bases in between. This CDR3 is 14 amino acids long. Variable domain in full (rest from reference TRBV18 and TRBJ2-7): NAGVMQNPRHLVRRRGQEARLRCSPMKGHSHVYWYRQLPEEGLKFMVYLQKENIIDESGMPKERFSAEFPKEGPSILRIQQVVRGDSAAYFCASSPMGEPYEQYFGPGTRLTVT.

The rearrangement uses TRBV6-5 and TRBJ2-7, with 10 nucleotides matching TRBD1. CDR1 and CDR2 from the germline V gene are MNHEY and SVGAGI. This CDR3 comprises 14 residues. Trimming removed 7 bases from V and 4 bases from J; junction bases left unmatched: 7. CDR3 DNA sequence: TGTGCCAGCACCATCGGGACAGGGGTTTACGAGCAGTACTTC. Encoded protein: CASTIGTGVYEQYF.

The count of this clone is one. This chain links TRBV6-7 with TRBJ2-1; D perhaps matches TRBD2 (5 bases). Being an ORF, TRBV6-7 has a function that is uncertain. This CDR3 comprises 18 residues. The ends were cut back, 0 bases at V and 7 bases at J, with 22 bases in the middle. The CDR3 region has the DNA TGTGCCAGCAGTTACTCTTTTTTGCGGGTAAGGTGGTTTAATGAGCAGTTCTTC. Translated: CASSYSFLRVRWFNEQFF.